One and the same sample provided the 28 T cell receptor beta chains below, sequenced in a study of shared clonotypes between healthy human individuals. TCRdb's copy holds only in-frame clones and misses some; the assay was immunoSEQ multiplex PCR. The sample records over a million clones, around four fifths being singletons. Sequencing was performed on memory CD4+ T cells sorted from blood. This sample's subset: CD45RA-negative fraction. All receptors derive from a man between 18 and 29 years old in good health.

V and J are TRBV5-1 and TRBJ1-1; 9 bases map to TRBD1. CDR1 SGHRS and CDR2 YFSETQ come from the germline V gene. The CDR3 spans 13 residues. J gave up 1 base and V 7 bases, and 2 bases lay outside the gene matches. CDR3 sequence: CASGDRENTEAFF. In DNA, the CDR3 is TGCGCCAGCGGGGACAGGGAGAACACTGAAGCTTTCTTT.

CDR3: CASSAGPSETQYF. CDR3 bases: TGCGCCAGCAGCGCCGGACCTTCGGAGACCCAGTACTTC. The rearrangement joins TRBV5-1 to TRBJ2-5, with D uncertain. Trimming pared 4 bases from V and 5 bases from J, leaving 12 bases between. Germline V gene lookup returns CDR1 SGHRS and CDR2 YFSETQ. The CDR3 is 13 residues long.

V and J are TRBV18 and TRBJ1-2; D may be TRBD1 (5 bases). The V gene lost 0 bases and the J gene lost 3 bases, with 14 bases spanning the gap. CDR3 size: 16 residues. The germline gives CDR1 KGHSH, CDR2 LQKENI. CDR3 in amino acids: CASSPPAGPLDYGYTF. The CDR3 nucleotides read TGTGCCAGCTCACCACCGGCAGGGCCGCTAGACTATGGCTACACCTTC.

The genes are TRBV5-6 and TRBJ1-5, with D perhaps TRBD1 (5 bases). The CDR3 spans 15 residues. With 4 bases removed from V and 2 bases from J, the gap between germline ends came to 13 bases. Germline V CDR1 and CDR2: SGHDT, YYEEEE. The CDR3 DNA follows: TGTGCCAGCAGCGGCCGGGGGGGAGGCAATCAGCCCCAGCATTTT. Translated: CASSGRGGGNQPQHF. The whole variable domain, filled in from reference TRBV5-6 and TRBJ1-5, reads DAGVTQSPTHLIKTRGQQVTLRCSPKSGHDTVSWYQQALGQGPQFIFQYYEEEERQRGNFPDRFSGHQFPNYSSELNVNALLLGDSALYLCASSGRGGGNQPQHFGDGTRLSIL.

The gene calls are TRBV18 and TRBJ1-1; no clear D gene. This CDR3 spans 15 amino acids. Trimming shortened V by 3 bases and J by 5 bases, and 16 bases separated the two germline ends. CDR1 is KGHSH, CDR2 LQKENI, per germline. The CDR3 here is CASSPQPRTETEAFF. The CDR3 region has the DNA TGTGCCAGCTCACCGCAGCCCCGAACGGAGACTGAAGCTTTCTTT.

This clone was observed a handful of times. The V gene is TRBV10-3, the J gene TRBJ1-5; D is perhaps TRBD1 (5 bases). Germline V lookup: CDR1 ENHRY, CDR2 SYGVKD. V lost 2 bases, J lost 7 bases, and 15 bases lay in between. The CDR3 runs to 15 residues. The CDR3 DNA is TGTGCCATCAGTGAGACGGGCAGGGAACAACAGCCCCAGCATTTT. Translating it yields CAISETGREQQPQHF.

The rearrangement joins TRBV5-4 to TRBJ1-2, with unresolved D. Germline values: CDR1 SGHNT, CDR2 YYREEE (reference sequence). V was cut by 4 bases and J by 4 bases, with 8 bases left in between. This CDR3 contains 12 residues. The DNA of the CDR3 is TGTGCCAGCAGCCTCCAGTTCTATGGCTACACCTTC. Encoded protein: CASSLQFYGYTF.

The chain couples TRBV14 to TRBJ1-3; TRBD1 agrees at 10 bases. After removal of 6 bases from V and 2 bases from J, the junction contained 1 base not matched to a gene. Germline loops: CDR1 SGHDN, CDR2 FVKESK. The CDR3 covers 14 residues. The CDR3 nucleotides read TGTGCCAGCAGGGACAGGGGGGCTGGAAACACCATATATTTT. Translation gives CASRDRGAGNTIYF.

This clone has only one observation. The CDR3 coding sequence is TGTGCCAGCAGCCCTGAGTGGAGTAATGAAAAACTGTTTTTT. Its protein is CASSPEWSNEKLFF. This sequence joins TRBV7-9 and TRBJ1-4; D call uncertain. Trimming removed 5 bases at V and 4 bases at J, with 11 bases between. From germline, CDR1 is SEHNR and CDR2 FQNEAQ (reference sequence). The CDR3 loop spans 14 amino acids. The whole variable domain, remainder taken from reference TRBV7-9 and TRBJ1-4, is DTGVSQNPRHKITKRGQNVTFRCDPISEHNRLYWYRQTLGQGPEFLTYFQNEAQLEKSRLLSDRFSAERPKGSFSTLEIQRTEQGDSAMYLCASSPEWSNEKLFFGSGTQLSVL.

The chain uses TRBV11-2 and TRBJ1-1; D possibly corresponds to TRBD1 (6 bases). This CDR3 is built from 15 residues. V gave up 5 bases and J gave up 1 base, with 14 bases separating them. Germline values: CDR1 SGHAT, CDR2 FQNNGV. CDR3 region: CASSQTGTGNTEAFF. CDR3 DNA sequence: TGTGCCAGCAGCCAAACAGGGACGGGGAACACTGAAGCTTTCTTT.

This clone was seen a handful of times. The V and J genes are TRBV28 and TRBJ1-2; a possible D gene is TRBD1 (6 bases). The V and J ends lost 3 bases and 0 bases respectively, with 14 bases between them. The CDR3 is 16 residues long. The germline gives CDR1 MDHEN, CDR2 SYDVKM. The DNA of the CDR3 is TGTGCCAGCAGTTTCAACAGGGCTAGACCTAACTATGGCTACACCTTC. Translated, it gives CASSFNRARPNYGYTF.

The V gene is TRBV7-3, the J gene TRBJ2-1, with 8 bases that match TRBD1. Germline V lookup: CDR1 SGHTA, CDR2 FQGTGA. Trimming cost V 6 bases and J 6 bases; bases outside gene matches: 13. The CDR3 is 16 amino acids. This CDR3 reads CASRPNSGTGTNEQFF. CDR3 bases: TGTGCCAGCAGGCCAAACTCCGGGACAGGTACCAATGAGCAGTTCTTC.

This clone was detected many times. This sequence joins TRBV18 and TRBJ2-7, with TRBD2 matching over 10 bases. From germline, CDR1 is KGHSH and CDR2 LQKENI. This CDR3 spans 15 amino acids. V trimming: 2 bases; J trimming: 5 bases; junction bases outside the gene matches: 6. In nucleotides, the CDR3 is TGTGCCAGCTCACCAATGGTAGCGGGAGGTCACGAGCAGTACTTC. Protein sequence: CASSPMVAGGHEQYF.

The rearrangement joins TRBV9 to TRBJ2-2; 10 positions match TRBD2. V was clipped by 1 base and J by 5 bases; unmatched bases: 2. CDR3 length: 15 residues. The germline V gene has CDR1 SGDLS and CDR2 YYNGEE. CDR3 region: CASSVSGLATGELFF. The CDR3 nucleotides are TGTGCCAGCAGCGTATCGGGACTAGCGACCGGGGAGCTGTTTTTT. The whole variable domain, filled in from reference TRBV9 and TRBJ2-2, reads DSGVTQTPKHLITATGQRVTLRCSPRSGDLSVYWYQQSLDQGLQFLIQYYNGEERAKGNILERFSAQQFPDLHSELNLSSLELGDSALYFCASSVSGLATGELFFGEGSRLTVL.

In the case of this clone: This may come from a read error, since a much larger clone is one base off. The rearrangement joins TRBV6-6 to TRBJ1-1; no firm D call. Trimming shortened V by 6 bases and J by 0 bases, and 2 bases separated the two germline ends. CDR3 length equals 11 residues. Germline V gene data show CDR1 as MNHNY and CDR2 as SVGAGI (reference sequence). CDR3 bases: TGTGCCAGCAGGATGAACACTGAAGCTTTCTTT. Amino acids: CASRMNTEAFF.

This clone was recorded a few times. The sample contains more than one DNA sequence encoding this CDR3. The rearrangement joins TRBV5-6 to TRBJ1-1; D is unresolved. V lost 2 bases to trimming and J lost 1 base, with 9 bases between them. This CDR3 has 14 residues. Germline-derived CDR1 and CDR2 are SGHDT and YYEEEE. The CDR3 DNA reads TGTGCCAGCAGCTTTCCCGACGGGAACACTGAAGCTTTCTTT. Translated, it gives CASSFPDGNTEAFF. Filled out from reference TRBV5-6 and TRBJ1-1, the complete variable domain reads DAGVTQSPTHLIKTRGQQVTLRCSPKSGHDTVSWYQQALGQGPQFIFQYYEEEERQRGNFPDRFSGHQFPNYSSELNVNALLLGDSALYLCASSFPDGNTEAFFGQGTRLTVV.

In this sample, this clone turned up once. This chain uses TRBV28 with TRBJ1-2; D ambiguous. V was trimmed by 2 bases and J by 5 bases, leaving 12 bases between them. This CDR3 contains 14 residues. From germline, CDR1 is MDHEN and CDR2 SYDVKM. The CDR3 region is CASSLSPGKYGYTF. As DNA, the CDR3 is TGTGCCAGCAGTTTAAGCCCTGGGAAATATGGCTACACCTTC.

As concerns this clone: Other DNA sequences from this sample encode an identical CDR3 as well. This sequence joins TRBV6-1 and TRBJ2-3, with unresolved D. The CDR3 covers 13 residues. Trimming cost V 0 bases and J 4 bases, with 5 bases left between them. Per the germline V gene, CDR1 is MNHNS and CDR2 is SASEGT. The CDR3 region has the DNA TGTGCCAGCAGTGAAGCTCGGGCAGATACGCAGTATTTT. Translation: CASSEARADTQYF.

This clone was observed a handful of times. The V call is TRBV6-4, the J call TRBJ2-5, with D perhaps TRBD2 (6 bases). The CDR3 is made up of 17 amino acids. Germline V gene sequence: CDR1 MRHNA, CDR2 SNTAGT. Trimming pared 1 base from V and 4 bases from J, leaving 19 bases between. CDR3 sequence reads: CASSDYLAEGPRETQYF. In DNA, the CDR3 is TGTGCCAGCAGTGACTATTTAGCGGAGGGGCCCCGAGAGACCCAGTACTTC.

There are a few counts of this clone. The genes are TRBV30 and TRBJ2-5; 12 bases align to TRBD2. This CDR3 contains 14 residues. The germline V gene encodes CDR1 GTSNPN and CDR2 SVGIG (reference sequence). With 7 bases clipped from V and 7 bases from J, the junction kept 10 bases outside the gene matches. The CDR3 DNA reads TGTGCCTTTACTAGCGGGAGGCCCCCTGGGACCCAGTACTTC. Translating gives CAFTSGRPPGTQYF.

This clone has only one observation. The germline gene is not matched at one end of the junction; a read error may be the cause. V gene TRBV7-7 combines with J gene TRBJ2-1; 13 nucleotides agree with TRBD2. The CDR3 runs to 17 residues. The germline gives CDR1 SSHAT, CDR2 FNYEAQ (reference sequence). In DNA form, the CDR3 reads TGTGCTAGCAGCCCAGCCGGACTAGCGGGGGCCTACAATGAGCAGTTCTTC. Its translation: CASSPAGLAGAYNEQFF.

The chain couples TRBV7-8 to TRBJ1-1; no reliable D call. Germline assignment: CDR1 SGHVS and CDR2 FQNEAQ. The V gene lost 4 bases and the J gene lost 3 bases, with 15 bases spanning the gap. The CDR3 runs 15 residues. The CDR3 sequence: CASSSSPWTDTEAFF. CDR3 DNA sequence: TGTGCCAGCAGCTCCTCCCCCTGGACGGACACTGAAGCTTTCTTT.

This chain joins TRBV27 and TRBJ2-6, with 12 bases fitting TRBD1. V trimming: 5 bases; J trimming: 12 bases; junction bases outside the gene matches: 17. The CDR3 contains 18 residues. Germline-derived CDR1 and CDR2 are MNHEY and SMNVEV (reference sequence). CDR3 coding DNA: TGTGCCAGCAGTGTGGCCCCGGGACAGGGGGCGCGGTTCCTCGTCCTGACTTTC. It is translated as CASSVAPGQGARFLVLTF.

The rearrangement joins TRBV6-5 to TRBJ2-5, with D possibly TRBD1 on 6 matching bases. The CDR3 is 14 residues long. Germline CDR1 is MNHEY and CDR2 is SVGAGI. Trimming stripped 6 bases from V and 5 bases from J, with 16 bases between. CDR3 protein: CASRTGTLRETQYF. The CDR3 region has the DNA TGTGCCAGCAGAACCGGGACACTCCGCGAGACCCAGTACTTC.

Note on this clone: This same CDR3 is encoded by further DNA sequences in the sample. V usage is TRBV6-1 and J usage is TRBJ2-3, with unresolved D. V lost 4 bases and J lost 3, with 5 bases in between. The germline V gene has CDR1 MNHNS and CDR2 SASEGT. The length of the CDR3 is 12 residues. The CDR3 spells CASSVQTDTQYF. The DNA for the CDR3 is TGTGCCAGCAGTGTACAAACAGATACGCAGTATTTT.

This chain connects TRBV7-3 to TRBJ2-7; TRBD1 or TRBD2 may be the D gene (5 bases each). Trimming stripped 5 bases from V and 6 bases from J, with 14 bases between. This CDR3 region has 13 residues. Germline V gives CDR1 SGHTA, CDR2 FQGTGA. In nucleotides, the CDR3 is TGTGCCAGCAGCCCGAGCCCAGGGACCGAGCAGTACTTC. It is translated as CASSPSPGTEQYF.

The chain has TRBV6-5 and TRBJ2-1, with D perhaps TRBD1 or TRBD2 (6 bases each). Trimming removed 2 bases at V and 8 bases at J, with 10 bases between. Germline V gene sequence: CDR1 MNHEY, CDR2 SVGAGI. The CDR3 loop spans 13 amino acids. In nucleotides, the CDR3 is TGTGCCAGCAGTTACCCCGGGGGCTATGAGCAGTTCTTC. Amino acids: CASSYPGGYEQFF.

The chain uses TRBV6-1 and TRBJ2-7; TRBD2 aligns across 10 bases. Germline V gives CDR1 MNHNS, CDR2 SASEGT. V lost 0 bases to trimming and J lost 0 bases; unmatched junction nucleotides: 11. The CDR3 sequence is 19 residues long. CDR3: CASSEAWVAGGARSYEQYF. The CDR3 DNA follows: TGTGCCAGCAGTGAAGCGTGGGTAGCGGGGGGTGCGCGCTCCTACGAGCAGTACTTC.